Listed here are 7 T cell receptor beta chains from one sample, sequenced in a study of cytomegalovirus exposure and HLA in healthy donors. Vbeta (60) and Jbeta (13) primers were used in the PCR. Generated by immunoSEQ multiplex PCR, the TCRdb table keeps only in-frame clones and is missing some. The data show about 93,000 clones, with approximately 64% seen just once and 5.5% to 6% held by the top ten. Sample: PBMCs. The receptors were gathered from a boy between 10 and 17 years old in good health and CMV-seropositive.

This chain joins TRBV2 and TRBJ2-6; 9 bases match TRBD1. Trimming cost V 5 bases and J 1 base; bases outside gene matches: 3. CDR1 is SNHLY and CDR2 is FYNNEI in the germline V gene. The CDR3 runs to 16 residues. DNA for the CDR3: TGTGCCAGCAGTCTGACAGGGGGTTCTGGGGCCAACGTCCTGACTTTC. Translation: CASSLTGGSGANVLTF. Using reference TRBV2 and TRBJ2-6 for the parts outside the CDR3, the full variable domain is EPEVTQTPSHQVTQMGQEVILRCVPISNHLYFYWYRQILGQKVEFLVSFYNNEISEKSEIFDDQFSVERPDGSNFTLKIRSTKLEDSAMYFCASSLTGGSGANVLTFGAGSRLTVL.

The CDR3 region has the DNA TGTGCCAGCAGCTTAGACAGGGAGACCCAGTACTTC. It specifies CASSLDRETQYF. The J gene is TRBJ2-5, the V gene TRBV7-2; TRBD1 is a possible D gene (5 bases). V lost 1 base, J lost 5 bases, and 5 bases lay in between. The length of the CDR3 is 12 residues. The germline gives CDR1 SGHTA, CDR2 FQGNSA. Looking up the rest from reference TRBV7-2 and TRBJ2-5 gives the full variable domain: GAGVSQSPSNKVTEKGKDVELRCDPISGHTALYWYRQSLGQGLEFLIYFQGNSAPDKSGLPSDRFSAERTGGSVSTLTIQRTQQEDSAVYLCASSLDRETQYFGPGTRLLVL.

The chain recombines TRBV27 with TRBJ2-3; D unclear. The V and J ends lost 5 bases and 0 bases respectively, with 15 bases between them. The length of the CDR3 is 16 residues. Germline CDR1 is MNHEY and CDR2 is SMNVEV (reference sequence). The CDR3 protein is CASSPPWASSTDTQYF. The DNA of the CDR3 is TGTGCCAGCAGTCCCCCCTGGGCTTCTAGCACAGATACGCAGTATTTT.

With respect to this clone: At the DNA level, this CDR3 is encoded by other sequences in the same sample as well. J is TRBJ1-5 and V is TRBV5-6; no reliable D call. The CDR3 is 13 residues long. V was clipped by 0 bases and J by 4 bases, with 5 bases between them. Germline CDR1 reads SGHDT; CDR2 reads YYEEEE. CDR3 DNA: TGTGCCAGCAGCTTGGCGGGAAATCAGCCCCAGCATTTT. Amino acids: CASSLAGNQPQHF.

Written as DNA, the CDR3 is TGTGCCAGCAGTTTCCGGGACACCGGCGGGACTGAAGCTTTCTTT. Protein sequence: CASSFRDTGGTEAFF. The rearrangement joins TRBV6-5 to TRBJ1-1; D may be TRBD1 (6 bases). The CDR3 runs to 15 residues. In germline, CDR1 is MNHEY, CDR2 SVGAGI. The V end was cut by 4 bases, the J end by 5 bases, with 17 bases between.

V and J are TRBV15 and TRBJ1-1; TRBD1 aligns across 9 bases. This CDR3 has 12 amino acids. Trimming removed 5 bases from V and 9 bases from J; junction bases left unmatched: 4. Germline lookup yields CDR1 LNHNV and CDR2 YYDKDF (reference sequence). CDR3 residues: CATSEDRGKAFF. The CDR3 DNA reads TGTGCCACCAGCGAGGACAGGGGTAAAGCTTTCTTT.

The V call is TRBV7-3, the J call TRBJ2-1; 10 positions agree with TRBD1. CDR1 and CDR2 (germline): SGHTA, FQGTGA. The junction had 9 bases not matched to a gene; V was cut back by 2 bases and J by 5 bases. The CDR3 totals 17 residues. The CDR3 loop reads CASSLAPLTGGNNEQFF. As DNA, the CDR3 is TGTGCCAGCAGCTTAGCGCCTCTGACAGGGGGCAACAATGAGCAGTTCTTC.